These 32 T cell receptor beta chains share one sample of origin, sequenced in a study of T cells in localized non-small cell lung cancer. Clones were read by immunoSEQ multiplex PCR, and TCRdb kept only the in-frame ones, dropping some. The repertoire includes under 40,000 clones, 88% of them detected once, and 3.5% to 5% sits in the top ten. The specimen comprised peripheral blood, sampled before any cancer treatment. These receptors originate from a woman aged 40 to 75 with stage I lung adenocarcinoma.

For the CDR3, the DNA is TGTGCCAGCAGCTTCTCGAAAGGGGTTGGGGCCAACGTCCTGACTTTC. It yields the protein CASSFSKGVGANVLTF. The chain employs TRBV7-9 and TRBJ2-6, with D perhaps TRBD1 (5 bases). V was clipped by 3 bases and J by 3 bases, with 12 bases between them. CDR1 SEHNR and CDR2 FQNEAQ come from the germline V gene (reference sequence). This CDR3 is built from 16 residues. The whole variable domain, remainder taken from reference TRBV7-9 and TRBJ2-6, is DTGVSQNPRHKITKRGQNVTFRCDPISEHNRLYWYRQTLGQGPEFLTYFQNEAQLEKSRLLSDRFSAERPKGSFSTLEIQRTEQGDSAMYLCASSFSKGVGANVLTFGAGSRLTVL.

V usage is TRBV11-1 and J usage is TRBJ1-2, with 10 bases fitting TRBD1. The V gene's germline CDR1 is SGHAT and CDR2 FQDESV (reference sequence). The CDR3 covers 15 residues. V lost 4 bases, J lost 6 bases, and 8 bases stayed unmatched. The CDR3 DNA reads TGTGCCAGCAGCTCGTGGGACAGGGGCGCCCATGGCTACACCTTC. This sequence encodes CASSSWDRGAHGYTF.

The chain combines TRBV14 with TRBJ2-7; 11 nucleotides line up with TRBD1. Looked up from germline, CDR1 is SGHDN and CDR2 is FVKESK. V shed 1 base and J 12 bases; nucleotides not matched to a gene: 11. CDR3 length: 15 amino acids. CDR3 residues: CASSQAGTGGASGYF. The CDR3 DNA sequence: TGTGCCAGCAGCCAAGCTGGGACAGGGGGTGCCTCGGGGTACTTC.

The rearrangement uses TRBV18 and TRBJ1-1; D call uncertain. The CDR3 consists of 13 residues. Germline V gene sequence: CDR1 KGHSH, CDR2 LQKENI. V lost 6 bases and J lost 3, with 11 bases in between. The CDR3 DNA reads TGTGCCAGCTCCCCGTCGTCGGACACTGAAGCTTTCTTT. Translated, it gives CASSPSSDTEAFF.

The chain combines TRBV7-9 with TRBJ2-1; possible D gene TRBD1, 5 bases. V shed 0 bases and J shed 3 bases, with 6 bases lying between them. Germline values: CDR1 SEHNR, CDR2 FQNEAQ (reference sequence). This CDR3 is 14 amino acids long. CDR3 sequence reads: CASSLAQGYNEQFF. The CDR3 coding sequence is TGTGCCAGCAGCTTAGCGCAGGGCTACAATGAGCAGTTCTTC.

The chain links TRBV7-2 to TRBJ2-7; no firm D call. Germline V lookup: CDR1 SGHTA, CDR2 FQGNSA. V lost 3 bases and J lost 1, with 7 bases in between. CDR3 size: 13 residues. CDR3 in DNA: TGTGCCAGCAGCTTTGGCGGATCCTACGAGCAGTACTTC. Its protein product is CASSFGGSYEQYF.

The CDR3 is CAWSVPRQGGGQPQHF. The CDR3 DNA follows: TGTGCCTGGAGTGTACCGAGACAGGGTGGAGGTCAGCCCCAGCATTTT. The V gene is TRBV30, the J gene TRBJ1-5; TRBD1 agrees at 7 bases. Trimming at V came to 0 bases and at J to 6 bases, leaving 11 bases not matched to a gene. Germline CDR1 and CDR2: GTSNPN and SVGIG (reference sequence). The CDR3 sequence is 16 residues long. Full variable domain (rest looked up from reference TRBV30 and TRBJ1-5): SQTIHQWPATLVQPVGSPLSLECTVEGTSNPNLYWYRQAAGRGLQLLFYSVGIGQISSEVPQNLSASRPQDRQFILSSKKLLLSDSGFYLCAWSVPRQGGGQPQHFGDGTRLSIL.

Here the CDR3 DNA reads TGTGCCAGCAAGGGACTAGCGGGGGTGCCTAGCTCCTACAATGAGCAGTTCTTC. As protein: CASKGLAGVPSSYNEQFF. This chain connects TRBV2 to TRBJ2-1; 14 bases map to TRBD2. The V gene's germline CDR1 is SNHLY and CDR2 FYNNEI. The CDR3 contains 18 residues. The ends lost 7 bases at V and 0 bases at J; junction bases unmatched: 8.

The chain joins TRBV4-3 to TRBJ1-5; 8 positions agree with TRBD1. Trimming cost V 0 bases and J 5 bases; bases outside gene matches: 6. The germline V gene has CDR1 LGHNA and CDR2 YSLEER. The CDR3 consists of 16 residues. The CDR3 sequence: CASSQDGAGGYQPQHF. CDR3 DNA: TGCGCCAGCAGCCAAGATGGTGCAGGGGGCTATCAGCCCCAGCATTTT.

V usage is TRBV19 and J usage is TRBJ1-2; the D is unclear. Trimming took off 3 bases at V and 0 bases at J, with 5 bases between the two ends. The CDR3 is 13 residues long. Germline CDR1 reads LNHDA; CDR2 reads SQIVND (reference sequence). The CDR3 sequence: CASSIQANYGYTF. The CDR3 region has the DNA TGTGCCAGTAGTATTCAGGCTAACTATGGCTACACCTTC.

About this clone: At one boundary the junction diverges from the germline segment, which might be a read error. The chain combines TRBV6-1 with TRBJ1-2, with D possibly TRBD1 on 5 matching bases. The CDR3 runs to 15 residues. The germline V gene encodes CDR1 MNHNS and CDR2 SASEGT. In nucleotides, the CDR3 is TGTGCCAGCAGTGAATTTCAGGGAATGAACTCTGGCTACACCTTC. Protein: CASSEFQGMNSGYTF.

The CDR3 loop reads CASDPAGFTDTQYF. As DNA, the CDR3 is TGTGCCAGTGACCCAGCGGGGTTCACAGATACGCAGTATTTT. The chain joins TRBV19 to TRBJ2-3; 7 bases line up with TRBD2. Germline CDR1 is LNHDA and CDR2 is SQIVND (reference sequence). CDR3 length: 14 residues. With V trimmed by 8 bases and J by 2 bases, 7 bases remained unmatched. Based on the CDR3 plus reference TRBV19 and TRBJ2-3, the full variable domain is DGGITQSPKYLFRKEGQNVTLSCEQNLNHDAMYWYRQDPGQGLRLIYYSQIVNDFQKGDIAEGYSVSREKKESFPLTVTSAQKNPTAFYLCASDPAGFTDTQYFGPGTRLTVL.

CDR3 in amino acids: CASSLVPVASGSTDTQYF. DNA of the CDR3: TGTGCCAGCAGCTTAGTTCCCGTAGCATCTGGCAGCACAGATACGCAGTATTTT. V is TRBV7-2 and J is TRBJ2-3; D gene uncertain. Germline CDR1 is SGHTA and CDR2 is FQGNSA. The V and J ends lost 1 base and 0 bases respectively, with 17 bases between them. The CDR3 is 18 amino acids.

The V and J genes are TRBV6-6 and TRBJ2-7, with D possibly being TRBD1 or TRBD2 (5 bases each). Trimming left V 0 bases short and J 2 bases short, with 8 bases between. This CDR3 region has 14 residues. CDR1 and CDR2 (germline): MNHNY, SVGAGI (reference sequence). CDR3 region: CASSYSRGAYEQYF. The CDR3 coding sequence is TGTGCCAGCAGTTACTCGAGAGGGGCCTACGAGCAGTACTTC.

CDR3 bases: TGCGCCAGCAGCCTGGGGTCCGGCAGGCCGAACACCGGGGAGCTGTTTTTT. Its translation is CASSLGSGRPNTGELFF. The rearrangement links TRBV5-1 to TRBJ2-2; D remains ambiguous. CDR3 length equals 17 residues. V was clipped by 4 bases and J by 0 bases, with 16 bases between them. In germline, CDR1 is SGHRS, CDR2 YFSETQ.

The CDR3 here is CASSATSFTDTQYF. CDR3 DNA sequence: TGTGCCAGCAGCGCCACCTCCTTTACAGATACGCAGTATTTT. The chain combines TRBV9 with TRBJ2-3; D gene unclear. Germline V gene data show CDR1 as SGDLS and CDR2 as YYNGEE. The V and J ends lost 3 bases and 3 bases respectively, with 11 bases between them. This CDR3 has 14 amino acids.

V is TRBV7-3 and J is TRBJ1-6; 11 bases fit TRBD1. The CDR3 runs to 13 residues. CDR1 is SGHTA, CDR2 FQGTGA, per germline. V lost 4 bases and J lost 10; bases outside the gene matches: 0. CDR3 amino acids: CASSWDRGSPLHF. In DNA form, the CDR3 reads TGTGCCAGCAGCTGGGACAGGGGGTCACCCCTCCACTTT.

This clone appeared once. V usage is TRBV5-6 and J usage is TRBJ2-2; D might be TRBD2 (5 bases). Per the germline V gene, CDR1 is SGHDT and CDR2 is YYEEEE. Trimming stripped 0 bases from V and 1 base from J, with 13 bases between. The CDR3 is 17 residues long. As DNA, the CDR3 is TGTGCCAGCAGCTTGGATGGCGGGCCCCGGAACACCGGGGAGCTGTTTTTT. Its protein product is CASSLDGGPRNTGELFF.

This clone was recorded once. The CDR3 sequence is CASSLPGRQKETQYF. The CDR3 DNA reads as TGTGCCAGCAGCTTACCCGGACGACAGAAAGAGACCCAGTACTTC. J is TRBJ2-5 and V is TRBV5-4; possible D gene TRBD1, 5 bases. This CDR3 is 15 amino acids long. Trimming stripped 2 bases from V and 3 bases from J, with 14 bases between. CDR1 SGHNT and CDR2 YYREEE come from the germline V gene (reference sequence). Supplemented by reference TRBV5-4 and TRBJ2-5, the full variable domain reads ETGVTQSPTHLIKTRGQQVTLRCSSQSGHNTVSWYQQALGQGPQFIFQYYREEENGRGNFPPRFSGLQFPNYSSELNVNALELDDSALYLCASSLPGRQKETQYFGPGTRLLVL.

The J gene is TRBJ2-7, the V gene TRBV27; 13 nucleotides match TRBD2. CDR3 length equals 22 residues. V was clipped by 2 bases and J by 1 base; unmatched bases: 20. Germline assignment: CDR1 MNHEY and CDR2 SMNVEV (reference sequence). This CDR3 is CASSLSRGTSMTSGGSSYEQYF. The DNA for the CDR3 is TGTGCCAGCAGTTTAAGTAGGGGGACTTCAATGACTAGCGGGGGGTCTTCCTACGAGCAGTACTTC.

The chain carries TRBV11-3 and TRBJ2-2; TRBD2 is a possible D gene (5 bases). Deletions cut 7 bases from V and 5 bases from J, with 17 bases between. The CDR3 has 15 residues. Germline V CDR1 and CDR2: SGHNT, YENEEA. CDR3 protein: CASTPSGVGTGELFF. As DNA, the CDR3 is TGTGCCAGCACCCCCTCCGGGGTAGGAACCGGGGAGCTGTTTTTT.

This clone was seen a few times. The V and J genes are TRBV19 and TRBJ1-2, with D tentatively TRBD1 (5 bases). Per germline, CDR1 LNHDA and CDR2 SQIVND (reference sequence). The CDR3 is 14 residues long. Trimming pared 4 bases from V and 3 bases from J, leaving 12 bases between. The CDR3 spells CASSTVGTDYGYTF. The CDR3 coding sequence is TGTGCCAGTAGTACGGTGGGGACCGACTATGGCTACACCTTC.

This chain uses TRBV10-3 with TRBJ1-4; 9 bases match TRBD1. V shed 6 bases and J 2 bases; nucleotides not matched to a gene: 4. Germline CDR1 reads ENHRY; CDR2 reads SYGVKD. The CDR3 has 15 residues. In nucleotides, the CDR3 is TGTGCCATCAGACAGGGGGCCAAGACTAATGAAAAACTGTTTTTT. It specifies CAIRQGAKTNEKLFF.

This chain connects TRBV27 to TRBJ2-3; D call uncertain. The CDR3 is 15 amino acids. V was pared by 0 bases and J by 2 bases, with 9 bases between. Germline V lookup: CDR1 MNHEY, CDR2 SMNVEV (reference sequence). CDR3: CASSLSPSYTDTQYF. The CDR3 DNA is TGTGCCAGCAGTTTATCTCCTTCATACACAGATACGCAGTATTTT.

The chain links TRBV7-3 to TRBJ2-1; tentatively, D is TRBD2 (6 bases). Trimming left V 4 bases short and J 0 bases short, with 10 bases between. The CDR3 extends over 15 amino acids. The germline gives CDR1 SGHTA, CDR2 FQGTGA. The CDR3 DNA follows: TGTGCCAGCAGCTCCGGGGGAAGCTCCTACAATGAGCAGTTCTTC. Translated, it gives CASSSGGSSYNEQFF.

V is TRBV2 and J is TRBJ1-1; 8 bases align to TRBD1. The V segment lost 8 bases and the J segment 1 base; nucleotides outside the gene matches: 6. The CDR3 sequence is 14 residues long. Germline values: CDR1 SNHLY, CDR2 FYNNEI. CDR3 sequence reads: CASGQGLTNTEAFF. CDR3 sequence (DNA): TGTGCCAGCGGACAGGGCCTAACGAACACTGAAGCTTTCTTT.

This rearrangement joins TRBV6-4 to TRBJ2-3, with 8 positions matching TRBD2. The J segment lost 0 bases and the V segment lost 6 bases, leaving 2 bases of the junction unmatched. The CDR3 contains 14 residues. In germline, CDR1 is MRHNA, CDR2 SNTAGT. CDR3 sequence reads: CASSERGSTDTQYF. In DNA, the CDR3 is TGTGCCAGCAGCGAGCGGGGGAGCACAGATACGCAGTATTTT.

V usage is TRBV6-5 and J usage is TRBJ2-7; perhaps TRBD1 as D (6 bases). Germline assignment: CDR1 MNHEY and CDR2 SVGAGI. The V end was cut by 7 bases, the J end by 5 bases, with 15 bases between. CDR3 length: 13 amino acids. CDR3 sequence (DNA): TGTGCCAGCATGAGGACAGTTAGAAACGAGCAGTACTTC. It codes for CASMRTVRNEQYF.

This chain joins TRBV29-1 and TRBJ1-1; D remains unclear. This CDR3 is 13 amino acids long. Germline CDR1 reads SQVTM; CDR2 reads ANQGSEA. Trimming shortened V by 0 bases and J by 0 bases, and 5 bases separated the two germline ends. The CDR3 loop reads CSVEDRMNTEAFF. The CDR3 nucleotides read TGCAGCGTTGAAGACAGGATGAACACTGAAGCTTTCTTT.

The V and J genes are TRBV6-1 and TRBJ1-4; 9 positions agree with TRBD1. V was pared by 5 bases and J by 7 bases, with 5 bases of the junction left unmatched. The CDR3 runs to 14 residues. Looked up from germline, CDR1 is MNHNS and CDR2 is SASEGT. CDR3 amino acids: CASSLQGAPEKLFF. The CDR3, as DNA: TGTGCCAGCAGTTTACAGGGGGCGCCTGAAAAACTGTTTTTT.

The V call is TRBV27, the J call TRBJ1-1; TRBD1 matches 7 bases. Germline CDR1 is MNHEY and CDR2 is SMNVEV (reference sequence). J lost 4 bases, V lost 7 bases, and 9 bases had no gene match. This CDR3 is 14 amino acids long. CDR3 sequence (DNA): TGTGCCAGCATCGGACAGGCCCGGGGCACTGAAGCTTTCTTT. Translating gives CASIGQARGTEAFF.

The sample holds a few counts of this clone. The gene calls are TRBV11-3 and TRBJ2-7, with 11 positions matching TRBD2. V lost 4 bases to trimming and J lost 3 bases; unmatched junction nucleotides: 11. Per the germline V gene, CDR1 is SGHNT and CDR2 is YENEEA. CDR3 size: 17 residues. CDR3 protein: CASSSSLAGGDYYEQYF. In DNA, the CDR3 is TGTGCCAGCAGCTCGTCTCTAGCGGGGGGCGACTACTACGAGCAGTACTTC.